This entry lists 18 T cell receptor beta chains sequenced from one sample in a study of T cell responses to AZD1222 COVID-19 vaccine. TCRdb's copy holds only in-frame clones and misses some; the assay was immunoSEQ multiplex PCR. The table lists about 150,000 clones, around 93% of them singletons. The sequencing here drew on peripheral blood, taken 28 days after the second AZD1222 dose. All receptors come from an adult who received the AZD1222 COVID-19 vaccine.

The gene calls are TRBV30 and TRBJ1-1; D gene ambiguous. The V gene's germline CDR1 is GTSNPN and CDR2 SVGIG (reference sequence). The CDR3 contains 11 residues. With 4 bases removed from V and 1 base from J, the gap between germline ends came to 4 bases. CDR3 in amino acids: CAWNRNTEAFF. Here the CDR3 DNA reads TGTGCCTGGAACAGGAACACTGAAGCTTTCTTT.

The chain recombines TRBV27 with TRBJ2-5, with 9 bases matching TRBD1. CDR3 length: 15 residues. The germline V gene has CDR1 MNHEY and CDR2 SMNVEV (reference sequence). Trimming at V came to 6 bases and at J to 4 bases, leaving 9 bases not matched to a gene. This chain's CDR3 is CASSQDRGRVETQYF. The CDR3 DNA reads TGTGCCAGCAGCCAGGACAGGGGTCGAGTAGAGACCCAGTACTTC.

The chain has TRBV30 and TRBJ2-7; tentatively, D is TRBD1 (5 bases). The length of the CDR3 is 15 residues. V lost 0 bases and J lost 2, with 14 bases in between. The germline CDR1 and CDR2 sequences are GTSNPN and SVGIG (reference sequence). The CDR3 bases are TGTGCCTGGAGTGTAGGGCAGGGCTATCCCTACGAGCAGTACTTC. Its protein product is CAWSVGQGYPYEQYF.

This clone occurred once. The chain links TRBV7-9 to TRBJ1-4, with D unresolved. This CDR3 has 18 residues. V gave up 1 base and J gave up 5 bases, with 20 bases separating them. CDR1 and CDR2 from the germline V gene are SEHNR and FQNEAQ (reference sequence). The CDR3 bases are TGTGCCAGCAGCTTAGAGGATCGTAGTGGCATAAAAAATGAAAAACTGTTTTTT. Amino acids: CASSLEDRSGIKNEKLFF.

This chain links TRBV20-1 with TRBJ2-1; 7 bases map to TRBD2. Per germline, CDR1 DFQATT and CDR2 SNEGSKA (reference sequence). The V and J ends lost 3 bases and 5 bases, in that order; junction bases with no gene match: 13. The CDR3 covers 16 residues. CDR3 sequence (DNA): TGCAGTGCTAGTGTGGGGGGGGGACTGCGACACAATGAGCAGTTCTTC. Translation: CSASVGGGLRHNEQFF.

The chain carries TRBV14 and TRBJ2-5; 9 bases align to TRBD1. The V and J ends lost 4 bases and 5 bases, in that order; junction bases with no gene match: 8. Germline values: CDR1 SGHDN, CDR2 FVKESK. The CDR3 loop spans 15 amino acids. CDR3 sequence (DNA): TGTGCCAGCAGCCCCCTGGACAGGGGAGTGGAGACCCAGTACTTC. Protein: CASSPLDRGVETQYF.

The rearrangement joins TRBV7-9 to TRBJ2-5, with D perhaps matching TRBD1 or TRBD2 (5 bases each). The CDR3 is made up of 16 amino acids. Germline V lookup: CDR1 SEHNR, CDR2 FQNEAQ (reference sequence). The V end lost 1 base, the J end lost 1 base, and 13 bases lay between the germline ends. CDR3 amino acids: CASSLGGAGSQETQYF. The CDR3 DNA is TGTGCCAGCAGCTTAGGGGGCGCAGGGAGCCAAGAGACCCAGTACTTC.

This chain connects TRBV30 to TRBJ2-7, with 11 bases lining up with TRBD2. Trimming took 5 bases from V and 4 from J; bases not matched to a gene: 1. The CDR3 consists of 12 residues. Germline values: CDR1 GTSNPN, CDR2 SVGIG (reference sequence). The CDR3: CAWGTSGYEQYF. The CDR3 DNA reads as TGTGCCTGGGGGACTAGCGGATACGAGCAGTACTTC. The variable domain in full, with the rest retrieved from reference TRBV30 and TRBJ2-7, is SQTIHQWPATLVQPVGSPLSLECTVEGTSNPNLYWYRQAAGRGLQLLFYSVGIGQISSEVPQNLSASRPQDRQFILSSKKLLLSDSGFYLCAWGTSGYEQYFGPGTRLTVT.

CDR3 amino acids: CSVRTSGGATDTQYF. DNA of the CDR3: TGCAGCGTCAGGACTAGCGGGGGGGCCACGGATACGCAGTATTTT. This chain uses TRBV29-1 with TRBJ2-3, with TRBD2 matching 15 bases. Germline values: CDR1 SQVTM, CDR2 ANQGSEA. V shed 6 bases and J 6 bases; nucleotides not matched to a gene: 7. The CDR3 sequence is 15 residues long.

The gene calls are TRBV9 and TRBJ1-4; D is perhaps TRBD1 (5 bases). CDR3 length: 14 residues. With 0 bases removed from V and 8 bases from J, the gap between germline ends came to 11 bases. Germline V gene lookup returns CDR1 SGDLS and CDR2 YYNGEE. DNA for the CDR3: TGTGCCAGCAGCGTAGGTGGCAGGGCGGAAAAACTGTTTTTT. Translation: CASSVGGRAEKLFF. The full variable domain, in which reference TRBV9 and TRBJ1-4 provide the parts outside the CDR3, is DSGVTQTPKHLITATGQRVTLRCSPRSGDLSVYWYQQSLDQGLQFLIQYYNGEERAKGNILERFSAQQFPDLHSELNLSSLELGDSALYFCASSVGGRAEKLFFGSGTQLSVL.

As for this clone: Other DNA sequences of this sample code for an identical CDR3. The chain links TRBV5-1 to TRBJ1-3; D remains unclear. CDR3 length equals 14 residues. V was pared by 4 bases and J by 1 base, with 9 bases between. Germline V gene sequence: CDR1 SGHRS, CDR2 YFSETQ. This CDR3 reads CASSLSGSGNTIYF. CDR3 DNA: TGCGCCAGCAGCCTCAGCGGATCTGGAAACACCATATATTTT.

The chain recombines TRBV10-3 with TRBJ1-1; D unclear. Germline values: CDR1 ENHRY, CDR2 SYGVKD. V gave up 4 bases and J gave up 4 bases, with 10 bases separating them. CDR3 length: 13 residues. This CDR3 reads CAISAGLGTEAFF. The CDR3 DNA sequence: TGTGCCATCAGTGCAGGCTTAGGCACTGAAGCTTTCTTT.

The chain carries TRBV27 and TRBJ1-1, with D hard to call. Trimming cost V 6 bases and J 0 bases, with 8 bases left between them. The CDR3 spans 13 residues. In germline, CDR1 is MNHEY, CDR2 SMNVEV (reference sequence). CDR3 sequence reads: CASRLIMNTEAFF. The DNA for the CDR3 is TGTGCCAGCAGACTTATTATGAACACTGAAGCTTTCTTT.

To note about this clone: Different DNA sequences within this sample yield the same CDR3. The V and J genes are TRBV30 and TRBJ2-7; D gene uncertain. V lost 5 bases and J 3 bases, leaving 11 bases between the germline ends. Per the germline V gene, CDR1 is GTSNPN and CDR2 is SVGIG (reference sequence). The CDR3 has 12 residues. In DNA, the CDR3 is TGTGCCTGGGGGTTGTCCAGCTACGAGCAGTACTTC. It is translated as CAWGLSSYEQYF.

The chain uses TRBV29-1 and TRBJ1-1; 8 bases map to TRBD1. CDR1 SQVTM and CDR2 ANQGSEA come from the germline V gene. The CDR3 contains 14 residues. Unmatched junction bases numbered 7, after V lost 7 bases and J lost 0 bases. CDR3 residues: CSGRTGLMNTEAFF. For the CDR3, the DNA is TGCAGCGGCCGGACAGGGCTAATGAACACTGAAGCTTTCTTT.

The chain uses TRBV6-6 and TRBJ2-2; D is ambiguous. Trimming took 6 bases from V and 5 from J, leaving 10 bases between them. Germline V gene sequence: CDR1 MNHNY, CDR2 SVGAGI (reference sequence). The CDR3 is 13 amino acids. CDR3 in DNA: TGTGCCAGCAGCCGAGCATATACCGGGGAGCTGTTTTTT. As protein: CASSRAYTGELFF.

This clone was detected once. The chain combines TRBV6-2 or TRBV6-3 with TRBJ2-2; maybe TRBD1 (7 bases). This CDR3 spans 15 amino acids. Trimming stripped 2 bases from V and 6 bases from J, with 13 bases between. CDR1 and CDR2 from the germline V gene are MNHEY and SVGEGT. The CDR3 coding sequence is TGTGCCAGCAGTTACGCCCAGGGGGGCTCCGGGGAGCTGTTTTTT. As protein: CASSYAQGGSGELFF.

This chain connects TRBV12-3 or TRBV12-4 to TRBJ1-2; D is unclear. V was pared by 3 bases and J by 10 bases, with 15 bases between. The CDR3 sequence is 13 residues long. This CDR3 is CASSLVGVVAYTF. The CDR3 DNA is TGTGCCAGCAGTTTGGTCGGGGTTGTTGCCTACACCTTC.